The entry below describes one T cell receptor beta chain. Its cognate antigen is unknown. Clones were read by immunoSEQ multiplex PCR, and TCRdb kept only the in-frame ones, dropping some. The sample includes under 85,000 clones, approximately 86% seen only once; the top ten take roughly 0.79%. V dropped 0 bases and J dropped 5 bases, with 11 bases sitting between them. The germline V gene has CDR1 KGHSH and CDR2 LQKENI. The CDR3 spans 14 residues. The source of the sample is a study of OX40 agonist ivuxolimab in advanced cancers. Looking at the study overall: Of mixed ages from about 23 to 90 and averaging about 65 years, the group was around 78% male. Antecedent anti-PD-1, anti-PD-L1 or anti-CTLA-4 therapy was permissible, with about 40% having received some.

Study findings and constraints: At doses 0.1 to 3.0 mg/kg, CD4+ and CD8+ clones expanded.

Sample: CD4+ or CD8+ T cells sorted from blood, taken in a trial of the OX40 agonist ivuxolimab. The sequence came from an adult with an advanced solid tumor such as melanoma, head and neck, liver or kidney cancer. The chain carries TRBV18 and TRBJ2-7; no reliable D call. CDR3 coding DNA: TGTGCCAGCTCACCACCCGCAGCTAGGGACGAGCAGTACTTC. Its protein product is CASSPPAARDEQYF.